Sequencing of this T cell receptor beta chain was carried out in a study of PD-1 blockade in classical Hodgkin lymphoma. In the study overall: Every 2 weeks, patients had 3 mg/kg nivolumab intravenously. Whole-study findings and limits: Relapsed/refractory patients reportedly had lower baseline diversity than newly diagnosed patients. Complete responders matched newly diagnosed patients in baseline diversity.

The table came from immunoSEQ multiplex PCR; TCRdb's copy has only in-frame clones and leaves some out. The data show about 30,000 clones, 81% seen once. Time point here: cycle 4 day 1 (C4D1), after less than 7 weeks of nivolumab. Patients all relapsed after autologous stem cell transplantation, and there was variation in brentuximab vedotin exposure. Patients had relapsed/refractory classical Hodgkin lymphoma with complete response, partial response or progressive disease as best response. This CDR3 is 15 amino acids long. V was shortened by 5 bases and J by 1 base, with 14 bases between the two germline ends. Germline values: CDR1 PRHDT, CDR2 FYEKMQ (reference sequence). This clone has a single count. Its antigen remains unidentified.

This material consisted of peripheral blood mononuclear cells (PBMCs), taken before the fourth cycle of nivolumab. The chain links TRBV13 to TRBJ1-1; tentative D call: TRBD1 (6 bases). The receptor comes from a human donor with classical Hodgkin lymphoma. This CDR3 reads CASSPGTLGNTEAFF. The CDR3 DNA follows: TGTGCCAGCAGCCCCGGGACATTGGGGAACACTGAAGCTTTCTTT.